This TCR beta chain comes out of a study of T cells in Graves' hyperthyroidism and ophthalmopathy. Amplified TCR beta CDR3 regions came from RNA transcripts. Carried out on the TCR CDR3, a first-round RT-PCR used the HTBI primer set. TCRdb re-derived calls from the multiplex PCR reads in MiXCR, one entry per CDR3 protein. The sample comprises about 460,000 distinct CDR3 sequences, 20% to 25% of which are singletons, and approximately 54% rests with the top ten. V lost 0 bases to trimming and J lost 1 base, with 9 bases between them. Germline V gene sequence: CDR1 SGHAT, CDR2 FQDESV (reference sequence). The CDR3 extends over 15 amino acids. Study-level results: Most clonotypes that expanded in the thyroid above 0.001 also showed up in blood.

In this sample, this clonotype turned up a few times. No antigen is known for it. Sequencing input: blood. The TCR was taken from a woman between 65 and 79 years old with Graves' ophthalmopathy. This chain connects TRBV11-1 to TRBJ1-1; D is perhaps TRBD1 (6 bases). CDR3 protein: CASSLAPGANTEAFF. The CDR3, as DNA: TGTGCCAGCAGCTTAGCGCCGGGGGCGAACACTGAAGCTTTCTTT.